The present T cell receptor (beta chain) was sequenced within a study of Ad26.COV2.S vaccination and SARS-CoV-2 variants. Libraries were prepared by immunoSEQ multiplex PCR; TCRdb keeps only in-frame clonotypes and omits some of them. The table includes roughly 700,000 clones, approximately 88% detected once. Stated treatment: around 19 received Ad26.COV2.S at low or high dose, single or two shots; a few received placebo; per-sample allocation not given. Samples analyzed were those drawn on day 63 after the first vaccine or placebo injection. Sequencing used peripheral blood, obtained in a trial of Ad26.COV2.S vaccine versus placebo. The source is a person between 18 and 59 years old who received the Ad26.COV2.S COVID-19 vaccine or a placebo.

CDR3 bases: TGTGCCAGCAGTTTACGAGGGGCGTACGAGCAGTACTTC. It yields the protein CASSLRGAYEQYF. The rearrangement joins TRBV12-3 or TRBV12-4 to TRBJ2-7, with D perhaps being TRBD1 or TRBD2 (5 bases each). Trimming took 2 bases from V and 4 from J, leaving 9 bases between them. The CDR3 totals 13 residues.